A selection of T cell receptor beta chains follows, all from one sample in a study of T cell responses to AZD1222 COVID-19 vaccine. Libraries were prepared by immunoSEQ multiplex PCR; TCRdb keeps only in-frame clonotypes and omits some of them. The sample lists around 100,000 clones, 75% to 95% occurring once. Source: peripheral blood, taken on day 0 of AZD1222 vaccination. The receptors stem from an adult in good health. The CDR3 runs from the conserved cysteine through the conserved F or W. A D gene is named only where the DNA matches it firmly. Size is omitted from some rows. Given values are once, few, many or a class for expanded clones.

CDR3 DNA: TGTGCCAGCAGCTTACGGTACGGGACTAGCGTTCACTACGAGCAGTACTTC
CDR3 protein: CASSLRYGTSVHYEQYF
D gene: TRBD2
J gene: TRBJ2-7
clone size: once
V gene: TRBV11-2

CDR3 DNA: TGTGCCAGCAGTTTATTAGCCGAGCCCCAGCATTTT
CDR3 protein: CASSLLAEPQHF
D gene: NA
J gene: TRBJ1-5
clone size: NA
V gene: TRBV28

CDR3 DNA: TGTGCCAGCAGTTTCCTTCGACAATCCCTCTCACACGAGCAGTACTTC
CDR3 protein: CASSFLRQSLSHEQYF
D gene: NA
J gene: TRBJ2-7
clone size: NA
V gene: TRBV28

CDR3 DNA: TGTGCCAGCAGCTTAACAACTAGCGGGAGGGGGTACAATGAGCAGTTCTTC
CDR3 protein: CASSLTTSGRGYNEQFF
D gene: TRBD2
J gene: TRBJ2-1
clone size: NA
V gene: TRBV11-2

CDR3 DNA: TGTGCCAGCAGTGAAAATGGGATCAGGGTGATGGGGGAAAAACTGTTTTTT
CDR3 protein: CASSENGIRVMGEKLFF
D gene: NA
J gene: TRBJ1-4
clone size: NA
V gene: TRBV6-1

CDR3 DNA: TGTGCCAGCCAACTAGGAGGGAGAATCCAAGAGACCCAGTACTTC
CDR3 protein: CASQLGGRIQETQYF
D gene: NA
J gene: TRBJ2-5
clone size: NA
V gene: TRBV7-3

CDR3 DNA: TGTGCCAGCAGCCTCTCCGACATTAATTCACCCCTCCACTTT
CDR3 protein: CASSLSDINSPLHF
D gene: NA
J gene: TRBJ1-6
clone size: NA
V gene: TRBV7-9

CDR3 DNA: TGTGCCAGCAGCTTGGGGAATTGGGATACGCAGTATTTT
CDR3 protein: CASSLGNWDTQYF
D gene: NA
J gene: TRBJ2-3
clone size: once
V gene: TRBV5-6

CDR3 DNA: TGTGCCATCAGTGACTTATACGAGCAGTACTTC
CDR3 protein: CAISDLYEQYF
D gene: NA
J gene: TRBJ2-7
clone size: NA
V gene: TRBV10-3

CDR3 DNA: TGTGCCAGCAGTCCCGAACGGGACCCCCGTTATGGCTACACCTTC
CDR3 protein: CASSPERDPRYGYTF
D gene: NA
J gene: TRBJ1-2
clone size: NA
V gene: TRBV27

CDR3 DNA: TGTGCCAGCAGCACTGCTACAGACTACTATAATTCACCCCTCCACTTT
CDR3 protein: CASSTATDYYNSPLHF
D gene: NA
J gene: TRBJ1-6
clone size: NA
V gene: TRBV28

CDR3 DNA: TGCAGTGCTAGTCACAGGGGGAGTGACTATGGCTACACCTTC
CDR3 protein: CSASHRGSDYGYTF
D gene: TRBD1
J gene: TRBJ1-2
clone size: NA
V gene: TRBV20-1

CDR3 DNA: TGTGCCAGCAGCTTAGATCTACGAGGGACCCAGTACTTC
CDR3 protein: CASSLDLRGTQYF
D gene: NA
J gene: TRBJ2-5
clone size: NA
V gene: TRBV11-2

CDR3 DNA: TGTGCCAGTAGTCGACAGCAAGAGACCCAGTACTTC
CDR3 protein: CASSRQQETQYF
D gene: NA
J gene: TRBJ2-5
clone size: NA
V gene: TRBV19

CDR3 DNA: TGTGCCAGCAGCTTAGCGGTTCGGCTAGCGGGGGGAACAGATACGCAGTATTTT
CDR3 protein: CASSLAVRLAGGTDTQYF
D gene: TRBD2
J gene: TRBJ2-3
clone size: NA
V gene: TRBV7-2

CDR3 DNA: TGTGCCAGCAGCCCCGGGACTAGGGTGAGCGAGCAGTACTTC
CDR3 protein: CASSPGTRVSEQYF
D gene: TRBD2
J gene: TRBJ2-7
clone size: NA
V gene: TRBV28

CDR3 DNA: TGTGCCAGCAAATATGGCAGGGACCGATTTTACTCTGGGGCCAACGTCCTGACTTTC
CDR3 protein: CASKYGRDRFYSGANVLTF
D gene: NA
J gene: TRBJ2-6
clone size: NA
V gene: TRBV28

CDR3 DNA: TGTGCCAGCAGGGCCTTTTCTAATAGCAATCAGCCCCAGCATTTT
CDR3 protein: CASRAFSNSNQPQHF
D gene: NA
J gene: TRBJ1-5
clone size: NA
V gene: TRBV6-4

CDR3 DNA: TGTGCCTGGAGGATGGACAGGGGTTATGGCTACACCTTC
CDR3 protein: CAWRMDRGYGYTF
D gene: TRBD1
J gene: TRBJ1-2
clone size: few
V gene: TRBV30

CDR3 DNA: TGTGCCATCAGTGGGGGAGGGGTGGAGACCCAGTACTTC
CDR3 protein: CAISGGGVETQYF
D gene: TRBD2
J gene: TRBJ2-5
clone size: NA
V gene: TRBV10-3

CDR3 DNA: TGCAGCGTAGATCAGGGGGGCACTGAAGCTTTCTTT
CDR3 protein: CSVDQGGTEAFF
D gene: TRBD1
J gene: TRBJ1-1
clone size: NA
V gene: TRBV29-1

CDR3 DNA: TGTGCCAGCAGTCGGGGATCCTACGAGCAGTACTTC
CDR3 protein: CASSRGSYEQYF
D gene: NA
J gene: TRBJ2-7
clone size: once
V gene: TRBV28

CDR3 DNA: TGTGCCACCAGCCGGGACCCTGGGAAAGAGACCCAGTACTTC
CDR3 protein: CATSRDPGKETQYF
D gene: NA
J gene: TRBJ2-5
clone size: once
V gene: TRBV15

CDR3 DNA: TGTGCCAGCTCACCGCTGACTAGTTCAAATACCTACAATGAGCAGTTCTTC
CDR3 protein: CASSPLTSSNTYNEQFF
D gene: NA
J gene: TRBJ2-1
clone size: NA
V gene: TRBV18

CDR3 DNA: TGTGCCAGCAGAAGACAGGGGGTCAGTTCACCCCTCCACTTT
CDR3 protein: CASRRQGVSSPLHF
D gene: TRBD1
J gene: TRBJ1-6
clone size: NA
V gene: TRBV28

CDR3 DNA: TGTGCCAGCAGTACGGACAGGGTGGAAGAGACCCAGTACTTC
CDR3 protein: CASSTDRVEETQYF
D gene: TRBD1
J gene: TRBJ2-5
clone size: NA
V gene: TRBV28

CDR3 DNA: TGCGCCAGCAGCCGGAAACCAGCAACTAATGAAAAACTGTTTTTT
CDR3 protein: CASSRKPATNEKLFF
D gene: NA
J gene: TRBJ1-4
clone size: NA
V gene: TRBV4-3

CDR3 DNA: TGTGCCAGCTCACCTTCAGGGGCTGGAAACACCATATATTTT
CDR3 protein: CASSPSGAGNTIYF
D gene: NA
J gene: TRBJ1-3
clone size: NA
V gene: TRBV18